A selection of T cell receptor beta chains follows, all from one sample in a study of post-analysis software for immune sequencing data. TCRdb reanalysed the PCR reads using MiXCR and keeps one entry per CDR3 protein. The table records a few hundred thousand distinct CDR3 sequences, less than 35% of them present only once. Source material: blood. The receptors come from a girl between 10 and 17 years old with multiple sclerosis. Each CDR3 is given with its conserved first and last residue. The D gene is left open where the match is weak. The listing skips clone size in some rows; elsewhere it reads once, few, many or a size class.

j_call clone_size d_call v_call cdr3_nt cdr3_aa
TRBJ2-5 . TRBD2 TRBV20-1 TGCAGTGCTAGCCTAGCGGGAGAGACCCAGTACTTC CSASLAGETQYF
TRBJ1-5 . TRBD1 TRBV6-5 TGTGCCAGCAGTTACTCTGGACAGGATAATCAGCCCCAGCATTTT CASSYSGQDNQPQHF
TRBJ1-2 . . TRBV7-6 TGTGCCAGCAGCTTAGGAGGCCGGGGGCGAGATGGCTACACCTTC CASSLGGRGRDGYTF
TRBJ1-2 few . TRBV6-6 TGTGCCAGCAGTTATGTGGAGGAGAATGGCTACACCTTC CASSYVEENGYTF
TRBJ1-5 few . TRBV6-1 TGTGCCAGCAGTGAAAGAGCACGCTTGGGGGATCAGCCCCAGCATTTT CASSERARLGDQPQHF
TRBJ2-7 few TRBD1 TRBV29-1 TGCAGCGTACCTCGGACAGGGGGCGCGGGGGAGCAGTACTTC CSVPRTGGAGEQYF
TRBJ1-1 once . TRBV4-3 TGCGCCAGCAGCCAAGATTGGGGGGAGGAGAATGCTGAAGCTTTCTTT CASSQDWGEENAEAFF
TRBJ2-7 few TRBD2 TRBV6-5 TGTGCCAGCAGTTACTCGGCGGGGGGGACCTACGAGCAGTACTTC CASSYSAGGTYEQYF
TRBJ2-7 . TRBD2 TRBV7-2 TGTGCCAGCAGCTTAGCGACGGGGGGGTTCTACGAGCAGTACTTC CASSLATGGFYEQYF
TRBJ1-2 . . TRBV7-2 TGTGCCAGCAGTCATGACTTTAATACCTACTATGGCTACACCTTC CASSHDFNTYYGYTF
TRBJ1-6 . . TRBV11-2 TGTGCCAGCAGCTCCCCGGAGAGGGTTAGTAATTCACCCCTCCACTTT CASSSPERVSNSPLHF
TRBJ2-2 . TRBD1 TRBV12-5 TGTGCTAGTGGTTTGCAGATGACAGGGCGGAACACCGGGGAGCTGTTTTTT CASGLQMTGRNTGELFF
TRBJ2-2 . . TRBV12-5 TGTGCTAGTGACCCCACAGGGATCACCGGGGAGCTGTTTTTT CASDPTGITGELFF
TRBJ2-7 few . TRBV6-2/TRBV6-3 TGTGCCAGCAGTTACCCAACTAGTTCGGGCGAGCAGTACTTC CASSYPTSSGEQYF
TRBJ2-7 . . TRBV20-1 TGCAGTGCTTCTCCCGGGGTAATCTACGAGCAGTACTTC CSASPGVIYEQYF
TRBJ1-4 . . TRBV4-1 TGCGCCAGCAGCGGGGCTGCAGAAAAACTGTTTTTT CASSGAAEKLFF
TRBJ2-2 . . TRBV14 TGTGCCAGCAGCCAAGGCTCGAGGGGGAACACCGGGGAGCTGTTTTTT CASSQGSRGNTGELFF
TRBJ1-6 many TRBD1 TRBV7-9 TGTGCCAGCAGCTTAGTGGGGACAGCGGATTCACCCCTCCACTTT CASSLVGTADSPLHF